This entry describes one T cell receptor beta chain. The antigen is unknown. This sample stems from a study of OX40 agonist ivuxolimab in advanced cancers. Study-level background: Three dose-escalation patients had partial responses: one with hepatocellular carcinoma and two with cutaneous melanoma. Study outcomes and limitations: In a subset of nonresponders, normalized T-cell clonal expansion was also low.

This CDR3 spans 15 amino acids. Germline CDR1 MNHEY, CDR2 SVGAGI. The ends were cut back, 0 bases at V and 5 bases at J, with 10 bases in the middle. Some clones are missing from TCRdb's copy, which holds only in-frame ones; the method was immunoSEQ multiplex PCR. The data show 35,000 to 40,000 clones, around 80% seen once. The TCR comes from an adult with an advanced solid tumor such as melanoma, head and neck, liver or kidney cancer. The rearrangement uses TRBV6-5 and TRBJ1-4; D unclear. The source material was CD4+ or CD8+ T cells sorted from blood, sampled in a trial of the OX40 agonist ivuxolimab. CDR3 nucleotide sequence: TGTGCCAGCAGTTACTCGCCTGGGCGAAATGAAAAACTGTTTTTT. It specifies CASSYSPGRNEKLFF.